Listed below are T cell receptor beta chains from one sample, sequenced in a study of T-cell reconstitution after alpha-beta-depleted transplantation in children. TCRdb used MiXCR to reprocess the PCR reads, holding one entry per CDR3 protein. The sample shows around 400,000 distinct CDR3 sequences, roughly a tenth of them seen only once. The specimen was PBMCs from the stem cell graft donor, collected from the stem cell graft. Receptor source: a human donor who donated a stem cell graft to a child with acute myeloid leukemia. Both conserved end residues are part of each CDR3. A D gene is named only where the DNA matches it firmly. For some rows the clone size is stated as once, few or many, or as a class when expanded; others skip it.

cdr3_nt	cdr3_aa	d_call	cdr3_length	v_call	j_call	clone_size
TGCAGTGCTAGACTTGATGCCCCCGTGGACAGGACCACAGATACGCAGTATTTT	CSARLDAPVDRTTDTQYF	TRBD1	18	TRBV20-1	TRBJ2-3	many
TGTGCCACCTCTCAGGGCCCGGGACAGGGGGCCTTTGAGACCCAGTACTTC	CATSQGPGQGAFETQYF	TRBD1	17	TRBV10-3	TRBJ2-5	-
TGTGCCAGCAACCGTGGCATAGATAGCAATCAGCCCCAGCATTTT	CASNRGIDSNQPQHF	-	15	TRBV7-2	TRBJ1-5	few
TGTGCCAGCAGCTTCCTCGGACTGGGCCGGGGTCAGTTCTTC	CASSFLGLGRGQFF	-	14	TRBV7-8	TRBJ2-1	few
TGCGCCAGCAGCGGACAACTAGCGGGGGCCGGGACCGGGGAGCTGTTTTTT	CASSGQLAGAGTGELFF	TRBD2	17	TRBV5-1	TRBJ2-2	few
TGCGCCAGCAGTTCGGACTTAGCCAAAAACATTCAGTACTTC	CASSSDLAKNIQYF	-	14	TRBV5-1	TRBJ2-4	few
TGTGCCAGCAGCTTGAGTTTGGGGGCGGTCGACGAGCAGTACTTC	CASSLSLGAVDEQYF	-	15	TRBV5-4	TRBJ2-7	-
TGCAGCGTGAGGGACACAGGTCGCGAGCAGTACTTC	CSVRDTGREQYF	-	12	TRBV29-1	TRBJ2-7	-
TGTGCCAGTAGTATCACCTTTCCGAATGAGCAGTTCTTC	CASSITFPNEQFF	-	13	TRBV19	TRBJ2-1	-
TGTGCCAGCAGCTTAGGCACCTGGAACATTCAGTACTTC	CASSLGTWNIQYF	-	13	TRBV7-2	TRBJ2-4	many
TGTGCCAGCAGTTACTCAGGGAGTCTTCCCGGGGAGCTGTTTTTT	CASSYSGSLPGELFF	-	15	TRBV6-5	TRBJ2-2	many
TGTGCCAGCAGTTACAGTACCGCAGGGAACACTGAAGCTTTCTTT	CASSYSTAGNTEAFF	-	15	TRBV6-5	TRBJ1-1	-
TGTGCCATCAGTGAGTCAAGTCTCCAAGAGACCCAGTACTTC	CAISESSLQETQYF	-	14	TRBV10-3	TRBJ2-5	few
TGTGCCAGCAGGCCGGATGTGTCCGGGGAGCTGTTTTTT	CASRPDVSGELFF	-	13	TRBV7-2	TRBJ2-2	-
TGCGCCAGCAGCCAAACTAGCGGAACTCCCTACGAGCAGTACTTC	CASSQTSGTPYEQYF	TRBD2	15	TRBV4-3	TRBJ2-7	few
TGTGCCACCAGTGACCCTGGACTAGGAAGGGGGGAGCTGTTTTTT	CATSDPGLGRGELFF	TRBD2	15	TRBV24-1	TRBJ2-2	-
TGCGCCAGCAGCCCGTACAGGGGGCGAGGGACCGGGGAGCTGTTTTTT	CASSPYRGRGTGELFF	TRBD1	16	TRBV5-1	TRBJ2-2	-
TGTGCCAGCAGCGGAGGGGGTGTGGGTGGAGTAGAGACCCAGTACTTC	CASSGGGVGGVETQYF	-	16	TRBV9	TRBJ2-5	few
TGCAGTGCTGAGACAGGGGAAGTCCGCTACACCTTC	CSAETGEVRYTF	TRBD1	12	TRBV20-1	TRBJ1-2	-
TGTGCCAGCAGTGAAGTTGCGGGGGCCACCGGGGAGCTGTTTTTT	CASSEVAGATGELFF	-	15	TRBV6-4	TRBJ2-2	-
TGTGCCAGTAGTATCCAGCCCCGGCTTTCTGGCTACACCTTC	CASSIQPRLSGYTF	-	14	TRBV19	TRBJ1-2	-
TGTGCCAGCAGCTCCGCACTGAGTAGCGGGAGCGATGAGCAGTTCTTC	CASSSALSSGSDEQFF	TRBD2	16	TRBV7-2	TRBJ2-1	-
TGTGCCAGCTCGATTCCTTCTAGATCCACAGATACGCAGTATTTT	CASSIPSRSTDTQYF	-	15	TRBV6-1	TRBJ2-3	few
TGTGCCAGCAGCCCGCCCGGGACTAGCGGTAACAATGAGCAGTTCTTC	CASSPPGTSGNNEQFF	TRBD2	16	TRBV14	TRBJ2-1	-
TGCAGCGCCCACCATACCGGGACTAGCGGGATTGATACGCAGTATTTT	CSAHHTGTSGIDTQYF	TRBD2	16	TRBV29-1	TRBJ2-3	few
TGCAGCGTCCAAGGACCCGGGGGCTACGAGCAGTACTTC	CSVQGPGGYEQYF	-	13	TRBV29-1	TRBJ2-7	many
TGTGCCAGCAGTTTTTACCTCCCGGGACAGGGTTTGAAGACCCAGTACTTC	CASSFYLPGQGLKTQYF	TRBD1	17	TRBV27	TRBJ2-5	-
TGTGCCAGCAGTTCCCCCTCCGGGGCAGATACGCAGTATTTT	CASSSPSGADTQYF	-	14	TRBV27	TRBJ2-3	-
TGCAGTGCTAGTCGAGCCGGGACTCGAAATTCACCCCTCCACTTT	CSASRAGTRNSPLHF	-	15	TRBV20-1	TRBJ1-6	-
TGTGCCAGCAGCTTAGGTTCAGGGGGCGACACTGAAGCTTTCTTT	CASSLGSGGDTEAFF	TRBD1	15	TRBV7-9	TRBJ1-1	many
TGTGCCAGCAGCTCTAGGTCCCAGATGATCCCAGAGACCCAGTACTTC	CASSSRSQMIPETQYF	-	16	TRBV9	TRBJ2-5	-
TGCAGTGCTATAACTAGCGGCAAAGAGACCCAGTACTTC	CSAITSGKETQYF	TRBD2	13	TRBV20-1	TRBJ2-5	many
TGTGCCAGCAGCCCTATGGGGGGCAATCAGCCCCAGCATTTT	CASSPMGGNQPQHF	-	14	TRBV12-3/TRBV12-4	TRBJ1-5	-
TGTGCCACCAGCAGGGACTTAACGAATGAGCAGTTCTTC	CATSRDLTNEQFF	-	13	TRBV15	TRBJ2-1	few
TGCAGTGCTAGAACCCTAGCGGGACCCCTTGGCGGGGAGCTGTTTTTT	CSARTLAGPLGGELFF	TRBD2	16	TRBV20-1	TRBJ2-2	few
TGTGCCAGCAGCCCTCGGACAGGGGTGACGAATGAGCAGTTCTTC	CASSPRTGVTNEQFF	TRBD1	15	TRBV7-9	TRBJ2-1	many
TGTGCCAGCAGCAGTATGACAGGTTACTCCTACGAGCAGTACTTC	CASSSMTGYSYEQYF	-	15	TRBV7-9	TRBJ2-7	-
TGCGCCAGCGGAAACATCAGGGCTAGCGGACATATCAATGAGCAGTTCTTC	CASGNIRASGHINEQFF	TRBD2	17	TRBV5-1	TRBJ2-1	few
TGTGCCAGCAGACCAGGGGGCCGTGGCTATGGCTACACCTTC	CASRPGGRGYGYTF	TRBD1	14	TRBV6-2/TRBV6-3	TRBJ1-2	-
TGTGCCAGCAGTATTTCAACAGGAGCCGAAGCTTTCTTT	CASSISTGAEAFF	-	13	TRBV25-1	TRBJ1-1	-
TGTGCCAGCAGTTTATCCCCGCCAGGGTGGGATCAGCCCCAGCATTTT	CASSLSPPGWDQPQHF	-	16	TRBV27	TRBJ1-5	-
TGCGCCAGCAGCGTGGGACAGGGGAGGGATACGCAGTATTTT	CASSVGQGRDTQYF	TRBD1	14	TRBV5-1	TRBJ2-3	-
TGTGCCAGCAGCTCCGAAGCGTGGCCCAATGAGCAGTTCTTC	CASSSEAWPNEQFF	-	14	TRBV7-2	TRBJ2-1	-
TGTGCCAGCAGACAGGGGGCTTTAGAGACCCAGTACTTC	CASRQGALETQYF	-	13	TRBV21-1	TRBJ2-5	many
TGTGCCAGCAGCTTGGAACAGGGAATGTACGAGCAGTACTTC	CASSLEQGMYEQYF	-	14	TRBV7-9	TRBJ2-7	many
TGTGCCAGCAGCTTGGTCGACAGGAGAACCTACAATGAGCAGTTCTTC	CASSLVDRRTYNEQFF	-	16	TRBV11-2	TRBJ2-1	-